Listed below are T cell receptor beta chains from one sample, sequenced in a study of tumor-infiltrating lymphocytes in primary liver carcinoma. TCRdb recomputed calls from the multiplex PCR reads with MiXCR, one row per CDR3 protein. Among around 60,000 distinct CDR3 sequences, around 64% were seen once, and the ten largest hold under 45%. Sequenced sample: liver tumor tissue from sampling region 4. The origin of the receptors is a man aged 35 to 55 with primary liver carcinoma and hepatitis B virus infection. The CDR3 runs from the conserved cysteine through the conserved F or W. D genes are given only for firm matches. A row's size may be missing; if present it is once, few, many or a size class.

-,TRBJ2-7,TRBV6-1,TRBD1,CASSRTSTGGINQYF,TGTGCCAGCAGTCGTACATCGACAGGGGGCATTAACCAGTACTTC
-,TRBJ2-3,TRBV6-5,-,CASSPPSGRCTDTRYF,TGTGCCAGCAGTCCCCCCTCCGGACGGTGCACAGATACGCGGTATTTT
once,TRBJ2-3,TRBV6-5,-,CASGEWGTQYF,TGTGCCAGTGGTGAATGGGGTACCCAGTATTTT
-,TRBJ2-7,TRBV29-1,TRBD2,CSIRQGGNEQNF,TGCAGCATTCGTCAGGGAGGGAACGAACAGAACTTC
few,TRBJ2-3,TRBV6-5,TRBD2,CANNPVLAGTDTQYF,TGTGCCAACAACCCAGTACTAGCGGGAACAGATACGCAGTATTTT
-,TRBJ2-7,TRBV6-2/TRBV6-3,-,CASSYESPRYEQYF,TGTGCCAGCAGTTACGAGTCTCCACGGTACGAGCAGTACTTC
many,TRBJ2-7,TRBV4-1,TRBD2,CASSQDRGGSLYEQYF,TGCGCCAGCAGCCAAGATCGGGGCGGGAGTTTATACGAGCAGTACTTC
many,TRBJ2-7,TRBV11-1,-,CASSTSRGGDQYF,TGTGCCAGCAGCACCTCGCGGGGTGGCGATCAGTACTTC
-,TRBJ1-1,TRBV11-2,-,CVSSRGRAELFTEAFF,TGTGTCAGCAGCCGAGGTAGGGCAGAGCTCTTCACTGAAGCTTTCTTT
-,TRBJ1-3,TRBV4-3,-,CASSHKQNSGNTIYF,TGCGCCAGCAGCCACAAGCAAAACTCTGGAAACACCATATACTTT
few,TRBJ2-1,TRBV6-2/TRBV6-3,-,CASSLIPSSYNERFF,TGTGCCAGCAGCTTAATCCCAAGCTCCTACAATGAGCGGTTCTTC
-,TRBJ2-7,TRBV11-1,-,CASSPGEGGTYEKYF,TGTGCCAGCAGCCCTGGAGAGGGGGGGACCTACGAGAAGTACTTC
many,TRBJ2-1,TRBV6-5,TRBD2,CASTRAGGAYNEQFF,TGTGCCAGCACCCGAGCGGGAGGGGCATACAATGAGCAGTTCTTC
many,TRBJ1-1,TRBV30,-,CAWSVARDTEAFF,TGTGCCTGGAGTGTGGCCCGGGACACTGAAGCTTTCTTT
-,TRBJ1-5,TRBV6-1,TRBD1,CVSSATGAFNQPQHF,TGTGTCAGCAGTGCCACAGGGGCCTTCAATCAGCCCCAGCATTTT
-,TRBJ1-1,TRBV6-6,-,CVRSLPAAMNTEAFF,TGTGTCAGGAGCTTACCGGCGGCAATGAACACTGAAGCTTTCTTT
-,TRBJ2-7,TRBV11-2,TRBD1,CASMSRSFGTAYEQYF,TGTGCCAGCATGTCCCGTTCTTTCGGGACAGCCTACGAGCAGTACTTC
-,TRBJ2-2,TRBV7-8,-,CASSSRGTSNTGELFF,TGTGCCAGCAGCTCTAGGGGGACTTCCAACACCGGAGAGCTGTTTTTT
-,TRBJ2-7,TRBV12-3/TRBV12-4,-,CASSALAYEQYF,TGTGCCAGCAGTGCACTAGCCTACGAGCAGTACTTC
-,TRBJ2-5,TRBV11-2,-,CASSQTPCGWKETQYF,TGTGCCAGTAGCCAAACCCCCTGCGGGTGGAAAGAGACCCAGTACTTC
-,TRBJ2-3,TRBV6-1,-,CASSHADTQYF,TGTGCCAGTAGCCACGCAGATACGCAGTATTTT
few,TRBJ1-1,TRBV6-4,-,CASSLAFDTEAFF,TGTGCCAGCTCACTAGCGTTCGACACTGAAGCTTTCTTT
-,TRBJ1-5,TRBV6-1,-,CASWRTGSGQPRHF,TGTGCCAGCTGGCGAACAGGGTCTGGGCAGCCCCGGCATTTT
few,TRBJ1-2,TRBV4-3,-,CASSQDEGTGTRNYGYTF,TGCGCCAGCAGCCAAGATGAAGGGACGGGTACGAGGAACTATGGCTACACCTTC
-,TRBJ2-6,TRBV4-2,TRBD1,CTSSLDRASGANVLIF,TGTACCAGCAGCCTCGACAGGGCTTCCGGGGCCAACGTCCTGATTTTC
-,TRBJ2-4,TRBV4-3,TRBD2,CASSRRLAGGSPWENIQYF,TGCGCCAGCAGCCGGCGACTAGCGGGGGGGTCCCCTTGGGAAAACATTCAGTACTTC
-,TRBJ2-1,TRBV11-2,-,CASGTSRNEQFF,TGTGCCAGCGGCACCTCCCGCAATGAGCAGTTCTTC
-,TRBJ2-3,TRBV12-3/TRBV12-4,-,CASSYRRDSLFTDTQCF,TGTGCCAGCAGTTATCGCCGTGACAGTTTATTTACAGATACGCAGTGTTTT
many,TRBJ2-5,TRBV29-1,-,CSVGPMETQYF,TGCAGCGTGGGGCCGATGGAGACCCAGTACTTC
many,TRBJ2-7,TRBV6-6,TRBD1,CASSPGLNRGQNYEQYF,TGTGCCAGCAGCCCTGGACTAAACAGGGGGCAGAACTACGAGCAGTACTTC
-,TRBJ1-1,TRBV6-5,-,CASSYQGPTEAFF,TGTGCCAGCAGTTACCAAGGGCCCACTGAAGCTTTCTTT
few,TRBJ2-7,TRBV28,TRBD2,CASTTRGYEQYF,TGTGCCAGCACTACGCGGGGGTATGAGCAGTACTTC